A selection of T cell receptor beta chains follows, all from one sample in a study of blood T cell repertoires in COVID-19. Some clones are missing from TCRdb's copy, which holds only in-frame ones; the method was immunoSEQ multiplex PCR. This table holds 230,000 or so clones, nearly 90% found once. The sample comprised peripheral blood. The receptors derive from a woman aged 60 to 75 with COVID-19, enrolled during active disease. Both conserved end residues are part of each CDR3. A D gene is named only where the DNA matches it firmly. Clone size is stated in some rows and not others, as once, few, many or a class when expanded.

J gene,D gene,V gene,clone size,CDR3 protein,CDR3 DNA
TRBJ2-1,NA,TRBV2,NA,CASSDTGSPYNEQFF,TGTGCCAGCAGTGATACAGGGAGTCCGTACAATGAGCAGTTCTTC
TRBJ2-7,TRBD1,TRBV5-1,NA,CASSLLSGGTYEQYF,TGCGCCAGCAGCTTGTTGTCAGGGGGTACCTACGAGCAGTACTTC
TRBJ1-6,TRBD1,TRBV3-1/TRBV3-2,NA,CASSQAGQGGNSPLHF,TGTGCCAGCAGCCAAGCAGGACAGGGAGGGAATTCACCCCTCCACTTT
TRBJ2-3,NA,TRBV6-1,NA,CASSELRSTDTQYF,TGTGCCAGCAGTGAGCTACGTTCCACAGATACGCAGTATTTT
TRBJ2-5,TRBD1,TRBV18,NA,CASSPPTGGMETQYF,TGTGCCAGCTCACCACCAACAGGGGGTATGGAGACCCAGTACTTC
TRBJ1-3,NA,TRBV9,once,CASSAAGNSGNTIYF,TGTGCCAGCAGCGCTGCAGGGAATTCGGGAAACACCATATATTTT
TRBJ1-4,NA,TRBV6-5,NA,CASRGTHNEKLFF,TGTGCCAGTCGGGGGACCCATAATGAAAAACTGTTTTTT
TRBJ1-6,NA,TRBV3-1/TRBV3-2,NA,CASSQGRHGDSPLHF,TGTGCCAGCAGCCAAGGGCGTCATGGAGATTCACCCCTCCACTTT
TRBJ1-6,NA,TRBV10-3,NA,CAISATDYNSPLHF,TGTGCCATCAGTGCTACAGACTATAATTCACCCCTCCACTTT
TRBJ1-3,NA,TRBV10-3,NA,CAITPAGLPGNTIYF,TGTGCCATCACCCCAGCGGGGTTGCCTGGAAACACCATATATTTT
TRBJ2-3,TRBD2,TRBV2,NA,CASSIPIAGGPDTQYF,TGTGCCAGCAGCATTCCGATAGCGGGGGGGCCTGATACGCAGTATTTT
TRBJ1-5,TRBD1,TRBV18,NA,CASSPGDRVGQPQHF,TGTGCCAGCTCACCGGGGGACAGGGTGGGACAGCCCCAGCATTTT
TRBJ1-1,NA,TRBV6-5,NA,CASEGVFDTEAFF,TGTGCCAGCGAAGGGGTATTCGACACTGAAGCTTTCTTT
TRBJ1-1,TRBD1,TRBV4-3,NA,CASSQGTGPNTEAFF,TGCGCCAGCAGCCAAGGGACAGGGCCGAACACTGAAGCTTTCTTT
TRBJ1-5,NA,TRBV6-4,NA,CASSQDSNQPQHF,TGTGCCAGTTCTCAGGATAGCAATCAGCCCCAGCATTTT
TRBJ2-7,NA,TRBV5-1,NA,CASSLDFGQGPLYEQYF,TGCGCCAGCAGCTTAGATTTCGGCCAGGGCCCTCTTTACGAGCAGTACTTC
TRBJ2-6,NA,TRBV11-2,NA,CASSLYGPGDLSYTNVLTF,TGTGCCAGCAGCTTATACGGTCCAGGGGATTTGAGTTATACCAACGTCCTGACTTTC
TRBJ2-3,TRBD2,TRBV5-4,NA,CASSFWGLAFDTQYF,TGTGCCAGCAGCTTTTGGGGACTAGCTTTCGATACGCAGTATTTT
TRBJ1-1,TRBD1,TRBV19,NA,CASRGQGAVTTEAFF,TGTGCCAGTAGAGGACAGGGGGCTGTGACCACTGAAGCTTTCTTT
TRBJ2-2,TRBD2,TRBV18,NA,CASSRGLQNTGELFF,TGTGCCAGCTCAAGGGGACTACAGAACACCGGGGAGCTGTTTTTT
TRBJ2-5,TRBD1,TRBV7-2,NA,CASSPMTGSETQYF,TGTGCCAGCAGCCCGATGACAGGGTCCGAGACCCAGTACTTC
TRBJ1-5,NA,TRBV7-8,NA,CASSLAGLVQDSNQPQHF,TGTGCCAGCAGCTTAGCAGGCCTGGTCCAGGATAGCAATCAGCCCCAGCATTTT
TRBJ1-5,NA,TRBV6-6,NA,CASSWGVNQPQHF,TGTGCCAGCAGTTGGGGGGTCAATCAGCCCCAGCATTTT
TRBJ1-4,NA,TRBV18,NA,CASSQGNEKLFF,TGTGCCAGCTCACAGGGGAATGAAAAACTGTTTTTT
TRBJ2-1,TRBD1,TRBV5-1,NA,CASSAMGQGRVNEQFF,TGCGCCAGCAGCGCTATGGGACAGGGAAGAGTCAATGAGCAGTTCTTC
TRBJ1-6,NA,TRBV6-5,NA,CASNKGDSDSPLHF,TGTGCCAGCAACAAGGGAGATTCGGATTCACCCCTCCACTTT
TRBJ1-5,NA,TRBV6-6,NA,CASSPGTNHQPQHF,TGTGCCAGCAGTCCCGGGACAAATCATCAGCCCCAGCATTTT
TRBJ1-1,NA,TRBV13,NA,CASRGQENTEAFF,TGTGCCAGCAGGGGTCAGGAGAACACTGAAGCTTTCTTT
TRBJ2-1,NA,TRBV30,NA,CAWSVWVGANSYNEQFF,TGTGCCTGGAGTGTATGGGTAGGGGCAAACTCCTACAATGAGCAGTTCTTC
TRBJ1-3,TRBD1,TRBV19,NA,CATGVAAGNTIYF,TGTGCGACAGGGGTTGCAGCTGGAAACACCATATATTTT
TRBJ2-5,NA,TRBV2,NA,CASSIRTGVQETQYF,TGTGCCAGCAGTATTAGGACGGGAGTCCAAGAGACCCAGTACTTC
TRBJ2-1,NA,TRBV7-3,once,CASSFRRGGRNEQFF,TGTGCCAGCAGCTTCCGGAGAGGAGGGAGGAATGAGCAGTTCTTC